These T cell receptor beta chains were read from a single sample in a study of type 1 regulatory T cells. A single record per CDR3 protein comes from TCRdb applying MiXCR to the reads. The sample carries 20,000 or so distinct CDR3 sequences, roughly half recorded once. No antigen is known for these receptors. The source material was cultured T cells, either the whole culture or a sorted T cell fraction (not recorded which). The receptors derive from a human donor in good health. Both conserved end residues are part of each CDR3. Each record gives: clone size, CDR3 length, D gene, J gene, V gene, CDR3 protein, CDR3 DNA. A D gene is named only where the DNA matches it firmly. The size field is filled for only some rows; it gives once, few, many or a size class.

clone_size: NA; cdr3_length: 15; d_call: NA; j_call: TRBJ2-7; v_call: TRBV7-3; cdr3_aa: CASSLSAGAAYERYF; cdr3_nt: TGTGCCAGCAGCTTAAGTGCTGGGGCCGCGTACGAGCGGTACTTC
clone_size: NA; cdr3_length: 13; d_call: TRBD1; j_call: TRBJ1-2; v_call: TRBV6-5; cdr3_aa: CASSYWTGNGYTF; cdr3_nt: TGTGCCAGCAGTTACTGGACAGGGAACGGCTACACCTTC
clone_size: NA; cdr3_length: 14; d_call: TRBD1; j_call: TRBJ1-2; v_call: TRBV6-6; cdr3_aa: CASSYGTAYYGYTF; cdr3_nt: TGTGCCAGCAGTTATGGGACAGCCTACTATGGCTACACCTTC
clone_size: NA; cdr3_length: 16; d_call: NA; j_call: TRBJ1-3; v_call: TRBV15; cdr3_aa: CATGRAVPSSGNTIYF; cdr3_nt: TGTGCCACCGGCAGAGCCGTTCCGAGCTCTGGAAACACCATATATTTT
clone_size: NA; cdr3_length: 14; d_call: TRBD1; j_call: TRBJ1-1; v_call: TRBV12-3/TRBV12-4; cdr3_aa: CASRLGQLNTEAFF; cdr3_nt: TGTGCCAGCAGGCTGGGACAGTTGAACACTGAAGCTTTCTTT
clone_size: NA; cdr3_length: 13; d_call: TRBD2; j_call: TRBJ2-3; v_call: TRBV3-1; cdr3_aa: CASSQVQAGGQYF; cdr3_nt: TGTGCCAGCAGCCAAGTTCAAGCGGGGGGACAGTATTTT
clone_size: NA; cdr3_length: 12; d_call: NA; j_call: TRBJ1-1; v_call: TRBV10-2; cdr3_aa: CASSVFAYEAFF; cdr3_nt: TGCGCCAGCAGTGTTTTCGCATATGAAGCTTTCTTT
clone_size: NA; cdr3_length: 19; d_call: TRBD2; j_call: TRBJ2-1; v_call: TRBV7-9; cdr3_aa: CASSPLPGLAGATYNEQFF; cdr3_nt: TGTGCCAGCAGCCCCCTCCCGGGACTAGCGGGGGCCACATACAATGAGCAGTTCTTC
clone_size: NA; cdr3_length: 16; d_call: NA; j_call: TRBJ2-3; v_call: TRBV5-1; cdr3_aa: CASSLGTLDLTDTQYF; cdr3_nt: TGCGCCAGCAGCTTGGGCACTCTCGACCTCACAGATACGCAGTATTTT
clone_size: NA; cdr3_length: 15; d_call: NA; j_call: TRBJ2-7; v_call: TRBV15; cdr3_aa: CATSRDRLSPYEQYF; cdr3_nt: TGTGCCACCAGCAGAGACAGACTCTCCCCGTACGAGCAGTACTTC
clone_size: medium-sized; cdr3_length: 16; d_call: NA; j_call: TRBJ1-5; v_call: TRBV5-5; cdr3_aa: CASSLDAGIIGQPQHF; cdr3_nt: TGTGCCAGCAGCTTGGATGCAGGGATTATTGGTCAGCCCCAGCATTTT
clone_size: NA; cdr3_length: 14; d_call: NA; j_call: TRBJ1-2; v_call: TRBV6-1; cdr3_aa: CASSEAAGYNGYTF; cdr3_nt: TGTGCCAGCAGTGAAGCGGCAGGGTACAATGGCTACACCTTC
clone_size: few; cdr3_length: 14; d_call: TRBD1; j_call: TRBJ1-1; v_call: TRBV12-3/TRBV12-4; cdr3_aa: CASSPNRGYTEAFF; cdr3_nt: TGTGCCAGCAGTCCCAACAGGGGTTACACTGAAGCTTTCTTT
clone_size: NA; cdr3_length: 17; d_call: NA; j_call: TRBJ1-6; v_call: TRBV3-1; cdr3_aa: CASSRKGGGLSNSPLHF; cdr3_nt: TGTGCCAGCAGCCGAAAAGGGGGGGGGTTAAGTAATTCACCCCTCCACTTT
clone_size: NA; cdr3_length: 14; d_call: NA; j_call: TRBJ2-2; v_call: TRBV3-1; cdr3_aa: CASRQGGSTGELFF; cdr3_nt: TGTGCCAGCAGGCAGGGGGGTAGCACCGGGGAGCTGTTTTTT
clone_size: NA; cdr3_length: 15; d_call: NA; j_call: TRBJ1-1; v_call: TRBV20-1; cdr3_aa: CSARTTGNVNTEAFF; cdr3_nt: TGCAGTGCTAGAACAACAGGGAACGTGAACACTGAAGCTTTCTTT
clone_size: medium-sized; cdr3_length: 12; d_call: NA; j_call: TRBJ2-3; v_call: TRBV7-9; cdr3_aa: CASRSNTDTQYF; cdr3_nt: TGTGCCAGCAGGTCGAACACAGATACGCAGTATTTT
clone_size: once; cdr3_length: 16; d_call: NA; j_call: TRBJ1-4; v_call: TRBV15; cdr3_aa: CATSGVRDSWREKLFF; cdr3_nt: TGTGCCACCAGCGGCGTCCGGGACTCATGGCGGGAAAAACTGTTTTTT
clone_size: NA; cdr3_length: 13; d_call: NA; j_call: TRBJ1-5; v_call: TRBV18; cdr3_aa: CASSPAGTSPQHF; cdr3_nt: TGTGCCAGCTCACCGGCAGGGACCTCGCCCCAGCATTTT
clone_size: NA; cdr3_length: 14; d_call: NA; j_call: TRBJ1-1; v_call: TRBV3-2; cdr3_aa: CASSFYGGDTEAFF; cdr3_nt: TGTGCCAGCAGCTTCTATGGGGGGGACACTGAAGCTTTCTTT
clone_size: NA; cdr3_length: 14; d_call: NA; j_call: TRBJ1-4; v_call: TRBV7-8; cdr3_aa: CASSFRGGGEKLFF; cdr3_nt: TGTGCCAGCAGCTTTCGTGGGGGCGGTGAAAAACTGTTTTTT
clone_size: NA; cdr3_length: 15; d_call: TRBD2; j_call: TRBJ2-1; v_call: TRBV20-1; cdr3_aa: CSAELALSSYNEQFF; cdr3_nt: TGCAGTGCCGAACTAGCGTTGAGCTCCTACAATGAGCAGTTCTTC
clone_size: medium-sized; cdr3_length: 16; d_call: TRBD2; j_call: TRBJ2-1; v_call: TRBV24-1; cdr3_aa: CATSDLKRGAYNEQFF; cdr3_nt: TGTGCCACCAGTGACCTCAAGCGGGGGGCTTACAATGAGCAGTTCTTC
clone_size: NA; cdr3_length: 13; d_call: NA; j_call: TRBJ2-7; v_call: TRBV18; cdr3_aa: CASSSLVGDEQYF; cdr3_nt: TGTGCCAGCTCAAGTCTGGTGGGTGACGAGCAGTACTTC
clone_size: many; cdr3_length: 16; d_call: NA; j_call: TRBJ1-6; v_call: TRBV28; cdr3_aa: CASRSAVVGYNSPLHF; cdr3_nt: TGTGCCAGCAGGTCCGCGGTTGTGGGGTATAATTCACCCCTCCACTTT
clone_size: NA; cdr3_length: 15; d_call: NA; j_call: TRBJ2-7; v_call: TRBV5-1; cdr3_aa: CASSLLGDNLYEQYF; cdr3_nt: TGCGCCAGCAGCTTGCTCGGGGACAACCTCTACGAGCAGTACTTC
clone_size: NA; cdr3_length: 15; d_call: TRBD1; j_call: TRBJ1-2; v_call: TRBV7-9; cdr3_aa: CASSLAGRQGDGYTF; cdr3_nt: TGTGCCAGCAGCTTAGCGGGGAGGCAGGGGGATGGCTACACCTTC
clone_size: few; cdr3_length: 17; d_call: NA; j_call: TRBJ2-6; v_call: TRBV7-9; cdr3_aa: CASSISGGPRKANVLTF; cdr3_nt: TGTGCCAGCAGCATCTCAGGGGGGCCTCGTAAGGCCAACGTCCTGACTTTC
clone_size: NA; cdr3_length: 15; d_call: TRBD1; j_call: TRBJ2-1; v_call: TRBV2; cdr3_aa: CASSGLGTGMNEQFF; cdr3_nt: TGTGCCAGCAGTGGCCTGGGGACAGGGATGAATGAGCAGTTCTTC
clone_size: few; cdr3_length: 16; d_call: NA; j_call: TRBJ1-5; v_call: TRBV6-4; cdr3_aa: CASSARDGLWHQPQHF; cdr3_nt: TGTGCCAGCAGTGCCCGGGACGGATTATGGCATCAGCCCCAGCATTTT
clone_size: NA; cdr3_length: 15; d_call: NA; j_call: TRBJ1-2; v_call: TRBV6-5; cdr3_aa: CASSYSRGTNYGYTF; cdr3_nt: TGTGCCAGCAGTTACTCGAGAGGGACTAACTATGGCTACACCTTC
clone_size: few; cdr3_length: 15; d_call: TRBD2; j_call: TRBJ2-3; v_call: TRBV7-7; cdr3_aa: CASSLAGGPTDTQYF; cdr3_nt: TGTGCTAGCAGCTTAGCGGGGGGTCCCACAGATACGCAGTATTTT
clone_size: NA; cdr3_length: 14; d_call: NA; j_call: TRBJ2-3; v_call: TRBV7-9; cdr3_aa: CASNLVGLGDTQYF; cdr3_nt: TGTGCCAGCAACTTAGTAGGCCTGGGAGATACGCAGTATTTT
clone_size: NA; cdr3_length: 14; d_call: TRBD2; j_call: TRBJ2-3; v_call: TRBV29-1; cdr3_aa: CSVERGRGTDTQYF; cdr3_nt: TGCAGCGTTGAACGGGGGAGGGGCACAGATACGCAGTATTTT
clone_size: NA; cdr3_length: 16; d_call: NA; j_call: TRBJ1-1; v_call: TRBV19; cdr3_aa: CASSFNQGFLNTEAFF; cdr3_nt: TGTGCCAGTAGTTTTAACCAGGGCTTCCTGAACACTGAAGCTTTCTTT
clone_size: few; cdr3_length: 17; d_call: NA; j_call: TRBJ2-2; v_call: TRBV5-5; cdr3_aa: CASSSQTSPALGGELFF; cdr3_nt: TGTGCCAGCAGCTCCCAAACGAGTCCAGCCCTCGGCGGGGAGCTGTTTTTT
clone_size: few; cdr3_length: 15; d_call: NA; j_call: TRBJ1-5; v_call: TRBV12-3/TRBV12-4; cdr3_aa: CASRPTGPSNQPQHF; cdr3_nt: TGTGCCAGCCGTCCGACGGGACCGAGCAATCAGCCCCAGCATTTT
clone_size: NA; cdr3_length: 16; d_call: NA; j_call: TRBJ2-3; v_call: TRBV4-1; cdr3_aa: CASSQEGKRSTDTQYF; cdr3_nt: TGCGCCAGCAGCCAAGAGGGCAAGCGAAGCACAGATACGCAGTATTTT
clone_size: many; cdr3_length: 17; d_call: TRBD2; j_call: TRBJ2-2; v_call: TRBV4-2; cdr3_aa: CASSQELLAGRTGELFF; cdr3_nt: TGTGCCAGCAGCCAAGAATTGCTAGCGGGGCGGACCGGGGAGCTGTTTTTT
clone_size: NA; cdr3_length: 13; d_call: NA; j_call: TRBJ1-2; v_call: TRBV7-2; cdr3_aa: CASRDRANYGYTF; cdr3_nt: TGTGCCAGCAGGGACAGAGCTAACTATGGCTACACCTTC
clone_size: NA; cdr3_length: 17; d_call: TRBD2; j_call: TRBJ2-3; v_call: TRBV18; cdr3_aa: CASSLYLGLAGADTQYF; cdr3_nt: TGTGCCAGCTCACTGTACCTGGGACTAGCGGGGGCAGATACGCAGTATTTT
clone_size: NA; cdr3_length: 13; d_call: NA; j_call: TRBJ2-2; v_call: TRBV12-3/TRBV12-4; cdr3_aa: CASSLLDTGELFF; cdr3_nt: TGTGCCAGCAGTTTATTAGATACCGGGGAGCTGTTTTTT
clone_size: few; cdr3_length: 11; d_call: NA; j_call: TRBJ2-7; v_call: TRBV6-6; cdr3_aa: CASKGDGGKYF; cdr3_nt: TGTGCCAGCAAAGGGGATGGGGGAAAGTACTTC
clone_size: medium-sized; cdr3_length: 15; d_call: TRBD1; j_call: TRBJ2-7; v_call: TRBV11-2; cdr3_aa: CASSLGQTSSYEQYF; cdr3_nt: TGTGCCAGCAGCCTGGGACAGACTTCCTCCTACGAGCAGTACTTC
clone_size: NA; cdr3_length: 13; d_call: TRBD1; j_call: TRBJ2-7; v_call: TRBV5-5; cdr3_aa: CASSLTGGNEQYF; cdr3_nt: TGTGCCAGCAGCCTGACAGGGGGCAACGAGCAGTACTTC
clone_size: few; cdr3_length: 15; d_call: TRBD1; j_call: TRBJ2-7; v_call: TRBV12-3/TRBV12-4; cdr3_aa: CASSNIQGAAYEQYF; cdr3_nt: TGTGCCAGCAGCAATATACAGGGGGCGGCCTACGAGCAGTACTTC
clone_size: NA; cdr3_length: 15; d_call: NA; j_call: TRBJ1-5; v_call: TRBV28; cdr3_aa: CASSLVGQSNQPQHF; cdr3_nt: TGTGCCAGCAGTTTAGTGGGGCAGAGCAATCAGCCCCAGCATTTT
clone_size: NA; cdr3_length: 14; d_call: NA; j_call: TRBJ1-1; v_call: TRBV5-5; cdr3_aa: CASSWTVMNTEAFF; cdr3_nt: TGTGCCAGCAGCTGGACAGTCATGAACACTGAAGCTTTCTTT
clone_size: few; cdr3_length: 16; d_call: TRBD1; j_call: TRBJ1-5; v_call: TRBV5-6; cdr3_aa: CASSLYGQGRNQPQHF; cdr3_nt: TGTGCCAGCAGCCTTTATGGACAGGGACGCAATCAGCCCCAGCATTTT
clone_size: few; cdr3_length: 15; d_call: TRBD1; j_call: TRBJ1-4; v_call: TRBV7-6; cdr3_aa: CASSLQTGGSEKLFF; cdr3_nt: TGTGCCAGCAGCCTCCAGACAGGGGGCAGTGAAAAACTGTTTTTT
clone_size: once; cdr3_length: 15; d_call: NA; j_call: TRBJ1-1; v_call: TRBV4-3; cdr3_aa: CASSQDLGPNTEAFF; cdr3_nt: TGCGCCAGCAGCCAAGATTTGGGCCCGAACACTGAAGCTTTCTTT
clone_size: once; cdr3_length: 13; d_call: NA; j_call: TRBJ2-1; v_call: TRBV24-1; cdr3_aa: CATSPAYYNEQFF; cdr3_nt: TGTGCCACCAGTCCGGCGTATTACAATGAGCAGTTCTTC
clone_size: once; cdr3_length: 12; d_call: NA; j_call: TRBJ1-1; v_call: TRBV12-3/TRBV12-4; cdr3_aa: CASSFTPAEAFF; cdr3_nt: TGTGCCAGCAGTTTTACTCCCGCTGAAGCTTTCTTT